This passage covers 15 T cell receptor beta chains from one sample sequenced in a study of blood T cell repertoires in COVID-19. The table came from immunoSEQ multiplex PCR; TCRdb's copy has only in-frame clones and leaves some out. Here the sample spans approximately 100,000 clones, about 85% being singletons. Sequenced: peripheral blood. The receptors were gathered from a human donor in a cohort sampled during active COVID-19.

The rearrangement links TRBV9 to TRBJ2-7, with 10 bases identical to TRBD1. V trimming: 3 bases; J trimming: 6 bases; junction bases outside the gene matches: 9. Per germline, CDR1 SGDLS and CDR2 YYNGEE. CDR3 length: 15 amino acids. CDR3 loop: CASSERGTGAAEQYF. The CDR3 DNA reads TGTGCCAGCAGCGAGAGGGGGACAGGGGCCGCCGAGCAGTACTTC.

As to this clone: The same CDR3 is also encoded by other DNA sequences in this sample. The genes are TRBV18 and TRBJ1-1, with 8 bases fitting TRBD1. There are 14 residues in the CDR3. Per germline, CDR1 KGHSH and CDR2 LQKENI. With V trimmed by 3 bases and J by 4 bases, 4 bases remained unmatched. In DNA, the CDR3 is TGTGCCAGCTCACCGCAGGGGGCAGGCACTGAAGCTTTCTTT. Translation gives CASSPQGAGTEAFF.

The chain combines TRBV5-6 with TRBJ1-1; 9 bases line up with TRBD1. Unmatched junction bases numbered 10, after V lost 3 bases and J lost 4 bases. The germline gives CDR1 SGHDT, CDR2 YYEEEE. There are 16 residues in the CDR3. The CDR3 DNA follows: TGTGCCAGCAGCTCCGGGACAGGGATCCTCAGCACTGAAGCTTTCTTT. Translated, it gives CASSSGTGILSTEAFF.

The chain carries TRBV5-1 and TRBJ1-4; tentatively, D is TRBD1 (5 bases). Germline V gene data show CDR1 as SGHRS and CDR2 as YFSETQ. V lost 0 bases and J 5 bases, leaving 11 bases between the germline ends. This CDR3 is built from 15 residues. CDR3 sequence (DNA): TGCGCCAGCAGCTTGGCCCCGGGACTGAATGAAAAACTGTTTTTT. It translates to CASSLAPGLNEKLFF.

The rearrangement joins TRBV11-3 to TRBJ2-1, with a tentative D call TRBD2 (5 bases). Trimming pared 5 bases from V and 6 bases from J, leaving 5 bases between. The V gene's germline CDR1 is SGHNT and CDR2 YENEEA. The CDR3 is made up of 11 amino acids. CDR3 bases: TGTGCCAGCAGCGGGAGCAATGAGCAGTTCTTC. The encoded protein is CASSGSNEQFF.

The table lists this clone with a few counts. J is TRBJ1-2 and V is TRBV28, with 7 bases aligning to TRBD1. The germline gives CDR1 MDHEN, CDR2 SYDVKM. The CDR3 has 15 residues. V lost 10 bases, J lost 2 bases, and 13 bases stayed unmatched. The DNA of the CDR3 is TGTGCCATATTAGACAGGGCCAGGCTGAACTATGGCTACACCTTC. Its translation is CAILDRARLNYGYTF.

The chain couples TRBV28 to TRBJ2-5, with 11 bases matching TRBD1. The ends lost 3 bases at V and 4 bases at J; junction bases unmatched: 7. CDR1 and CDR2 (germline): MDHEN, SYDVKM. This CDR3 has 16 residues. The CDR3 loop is CASSFLDRGRVETQYF. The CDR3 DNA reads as TGTGCCAGCAGTTTCCTGGACAGGGGGCGGGTAGAGACCCAGTACTTC.

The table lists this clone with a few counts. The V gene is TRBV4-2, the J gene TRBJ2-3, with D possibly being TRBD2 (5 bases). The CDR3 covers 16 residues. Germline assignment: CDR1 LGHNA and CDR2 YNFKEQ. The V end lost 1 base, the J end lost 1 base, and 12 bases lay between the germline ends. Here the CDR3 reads CASSQGVVSGTDTQYF. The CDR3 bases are TGTGCCAGCAGCCAAGGCGTAGTTAGCGGCACAGATACGCAGTATTTT.

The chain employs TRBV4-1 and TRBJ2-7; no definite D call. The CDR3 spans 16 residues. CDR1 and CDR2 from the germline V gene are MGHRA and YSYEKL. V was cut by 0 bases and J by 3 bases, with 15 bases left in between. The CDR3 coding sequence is TGCGCCAGCAGCCAAGATGGTCCCAGGATGGACTACGAGCAGTACTTC. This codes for CASSQDGPRMDYEQYF.

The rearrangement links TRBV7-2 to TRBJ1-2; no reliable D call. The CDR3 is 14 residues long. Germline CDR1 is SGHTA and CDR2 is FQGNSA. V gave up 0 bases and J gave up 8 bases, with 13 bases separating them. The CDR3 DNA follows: TGTGCCAGCAGCTTAGCGTCCCGGGATGGAGGCTACACCTTC. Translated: CASSLASRDGGYTF.

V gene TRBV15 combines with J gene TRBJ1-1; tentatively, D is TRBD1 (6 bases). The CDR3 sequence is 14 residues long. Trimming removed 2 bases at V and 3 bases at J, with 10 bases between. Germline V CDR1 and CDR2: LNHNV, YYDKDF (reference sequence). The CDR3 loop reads CATSRSTGDTEAFF. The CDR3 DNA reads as TGTGCCACCAGCAGATCGACAGGTGACACTGAAGCTTTCTTT.

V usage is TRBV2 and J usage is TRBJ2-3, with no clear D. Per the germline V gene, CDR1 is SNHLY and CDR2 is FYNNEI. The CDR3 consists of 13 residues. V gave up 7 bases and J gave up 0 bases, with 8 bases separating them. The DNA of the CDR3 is TGTGCCAGCAACGCGGCAAGCACAGATACGCAGTATTTT. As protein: CASNAASTDTQYF.

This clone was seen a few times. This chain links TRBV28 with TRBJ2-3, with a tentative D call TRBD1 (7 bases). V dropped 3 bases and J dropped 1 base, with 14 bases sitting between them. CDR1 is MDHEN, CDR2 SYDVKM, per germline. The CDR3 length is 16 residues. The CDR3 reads CASSFLRGVGTDTQYF. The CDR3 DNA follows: TGTGCCAGCAGTTTCCTCAGGGGGGTGGGCACAGATACGCAGTATTTT.

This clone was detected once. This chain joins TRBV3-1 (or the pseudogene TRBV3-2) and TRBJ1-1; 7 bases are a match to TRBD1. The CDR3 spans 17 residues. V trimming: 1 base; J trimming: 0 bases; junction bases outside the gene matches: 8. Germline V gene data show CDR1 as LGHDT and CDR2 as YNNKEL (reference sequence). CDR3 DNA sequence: TGTGCCAGCAGCCAAGGTGACAGGGTGATCCTGAACACTGAAGCTTTCTTT. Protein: CASSQGDRVILNTEAFF.

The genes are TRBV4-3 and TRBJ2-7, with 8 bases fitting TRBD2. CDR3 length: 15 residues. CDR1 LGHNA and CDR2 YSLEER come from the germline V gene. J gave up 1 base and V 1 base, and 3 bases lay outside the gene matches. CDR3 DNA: TGCGCCAGCAGCCAAGGGGTAGCGGGGTCCTACGAGCAGTACTTC. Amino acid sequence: CASSQGVAGSYEQYF.